This entry describes one T cell receptor (beta chain). The antigen is unknown. The PCR employed 60 Vbeta primers together with 13 Jbeta primers. The method was immunoSEQ multiplex PCR; TCRdb's version includes in-frame clones alone and lacks a portion of them. Of about 67,000 clones detected, around 78% appear once; the ten largest clones hold 9% to 10%. The data stem from a study of cytomegalovirus exposure and HLA in healthy donors. Study-wide points: Later analysis associated a missense DCLRE1C variant with TCR beta V- and J-gene trimming.

This CDR3 has 15 amino acids. Trimming pared 6 bases from V and 2 bases from J, leaving 15 bases between. CDR1 LNHDA and CDR2 SQIVND come from the germline V gene (reference sequence). Sequencing input: PBMCs. The rearrangement joins TRBV19 to TRBJ2-3, with a weak D call TRBD2 (6 bases). This clonotype originated in a man aged 35 to 55 in good health and CMV-seronegative. Here the CDR3 reads CASSPLGGTTDTQYF. DNA of the CDR3: TGTGCCAGTAGCCCCCTCGGGGGAACCACAGATACGCAGTATTTT.